This T cell receptor beta chain comes out of a study of blood T cell repertoires in COVID-19. Background on the study: The origin of the acute and convalescent COVID-19 samples was the United States, Italy and Spain. In each case, the material was cDNA or gDNA derived from T cells, B-cell-depleted T cells, or PBMCs.

This table comes from immunoSEQ multiplex PCR, and its TCRdb copy is limited to in-frame clones, with some not included. The table lists hundreds of thousands of clones, about 86% of them singletons, with 10% to 15% in the top ten. A word on this clone: The sample holds other DNA sequences that translate to the same CDR3.

Germline V gene sequence: CDR1 MNHEY, CDR2 SVGAGI. This CDR3 region has 13 residues. V lost 2 bases to trimming and J lost 8 bases, with 12 bases between them. This sequence was found in a woman in her seventies with COVID-19, enrolled during active disease. This chain connects TRBV6-5 to TRBJ1-1, with D tentatively TRBD1 (5 bases). The sequenced material came from peripheral blood. The DNA of the CDR3 is TGTGCCAGCAGTTACGGGGGGGGAACGGAAGCTTTCTTT. As protein: CASSYGGGTEAFF.